Listed below are T cell receptor beta chains from one sample, sequenced in a study of cytotoxic CD8 clonotypes in ibrutinib-treated CLL. Clones were sequenced by immunoSEQ multiplex PCR, and TCRdb holds only the in-frame ones, with some missing. The sample yields around 70,000 clones, 90% seen once. Sequencing was performed on PBMCs, taken after 12 months of ibrutinib treatment. The receptors come from a human donor with chronic lymphocytic leukemia. The CDR3 runs from the conserved cysteine through the conserved F or W. A D gene is named only where the DNA matches it firmly. Not all rows give a size; the values are once, few, many and, for expanded clones, a class.

DNA	CDR3	size	V	J	D
TGTGCCAGCAGCTGGCCGGGACAGGGTAGATCCGGGGAGCTGTTTTTT	CASSWPGQGRSGELFF	NA	TRBV7-9	TRBJ2-2	TRBD1
TGCGCCAGCAGCTTAGACAGGGGGACGAACACCGGGGAGCTGTTTTTT	CASSLDRGTNTGELFF	NA	TRBV5-1	TRBJ2-2	TRBD1
TGCAGCGTTCGACAGGGTGAAGAAAAACTGTTTTTT	CSVRQGEEKLFF	NA	TRBV29-1	TRBJ1-4	TRBD1
TGCGCCAGCAGCTTGGTGGCAGATGGGGCCAACGTCCTGACTTTC	CASSLVADGANVLTF	NA	TRBV5-1	TRBJ2-6	NA
TGTGCCAGCCACGAGACAGGGAGCTCCTACGAGCAGTACTTC	CASHETGSSYEQYF	once	TRBV6-1	TRBJ2-7	TRBD1
TGTGCCAGCAGCCCCTGGGACAGAAACACTGAAGCTTTCTTT	CASSPWDRNTEAFF	NA	TRBV14	TRBJ1-1	TRBD1
TGTGCCAGCAGCTCCGCCGGGGGAGTCAATCAGCCCCAGCATTTT	CASSSAGGVNQPQHF	NA	TRBV7-2	TRBJ1-5	NA
TGTGCCAGTAGCCCTCGACTGACCAATATTTATAGCAATCAGCCCCAGCATTTT	CASSPRLTNIYSNQPQHF	NA	TRBV19	TRBJ1-5	NA
TGTGCCAGCAGCCTTAAACAGGGGGACGACACTGAAGCTTTCTTT	CASSLKQGDDTEAFF	NA	TRBV4-2	TRBJ1-1	TRBD1
TGTGCCACCAGCAGAGATATTACAGAGACTAGCACAGATACGCAGTATTTT	CATSRDITETSTDTQYF	NA	TRBV15	TRBJ2-3	NA
TGCAGTGCCAGGACTAACAATGAGCAGTTCTTC	CSARTNNEQFF	NA	TRBV20-1	TRBJ2-1	NA
TGCGCCAGCAGCCACGGACCCCAATCCCTGGCGGATGAGCAGTTCTTC	CASSHGPQSLADEQFF	NA	TRBV5-1	TRBJ2-1	NA
TGTGCCAGCAGTAGAGTACCCGGGCAGGGGACTGAAGCTTTCTTT	CASSRVPGQGTEAFF	NA	TRBV6-1	TRBJ1-1	NA
TGTGCCAGCAGCTTAGGGCAGCCAATTAACTATGGCTACACCTTC	CASSLGQPINYGYTF	NA	TRBV7-2	TRBJ1-2	NA
TGTGCCAGCAGCTTACTTTCGGCCACTGAAGCTTTCTTT	CASSLLSATEAFF	NA	TRBV7-9	TRBJ1-1	NA
TGTGCCAGCAGTGAATTGAATAGCAATCAGCCCCAGCATTTT	CASSELNSNQPQHF	NA	TRBV2	TRBJ1-5	NA
TGTGCCAGCAGCTCGGGACTAGCGGGGCGGGGCGGGGAGCTGTTTTTT	CASSSGLAGRGGELFF	NA	TRBV7-3	TRBJ2-2	TRBD2
TGTGCCTGGAGTGTAGGGGCGAGAAGCTCCTACGAGCAGTACTTC	CAWSVGARSSYEQYF	NA	TRBV30	TRBJ2-7	NA
TGTGCCAGCAGTTTATTTTTAGGGACAGGTTTCTCACCCCTCCACTTT	CASSLFLGTGFSPLHF	NA	TRBV27	TRBJ1-6	TRBD1
TGTGCCACCAGCAGAGATTTAGGGGGTCGCCAGCCCCAGCATTTT	CATSRDLGGRQPQHF	NA	TRBV15	TRBJ1-5	NA
TGTGCCAGCAGTTCCCGGGGGAGATCTAGCACAGATACGCAGTATTTT	CASSSRGRSSTDTQYF	NA	TRBV27	TRBJ2-3	NA
TGTGCCAGCAGCCTGGGACTAGCGGGGGGATTAGAGACCCAGTACTTC	CASSLGLAGGLETQYF	NA	TRBV28	TRBJ2-5	TRBD2
TGCGCCAGCCTCCGGGACAGATCGGCCGGGGAGCTGTTTTTT	CASLRDRSAGELFF	NA	TRBV5-1	TRBJ2-2	TRBD1
TGTGCCTGGAGGCGCTCTGGGGCCAACGTCCTGACTTTC	CAWRRSGANVLTF	NA	TRBV30	TRBJ2-6	NA
TGTGCCTGGAGTAAAAGGACAGATACGCAGTATTTT	CAWSKRTDTQYF	NA	TRBV30	TRBJ2-3	NA
TGTGCCAGCAGTTACTCGCACCCGATGAACACTGAAGCTTTCTTT	CASSYSHPMNTEAFF	NA	TRBV6-5	TRBJ1-1	NA
TGTGCCAGTAGTCTAAAAGGACGGAACTCTGGAAACACCATATATTTT	CASSLKGRNSGNTIYF	NA	TRBV19	TRBJ1-3	NA
TGTGCCAGCTCACCGTTACTAGCGGGAGGGCCGGGGGAGCAGTACTTC	CASSPLLAGGPGEQYF	NA	TRBV18	TRBJ2-7	TRBD2
TGTGCCAGCAGGGAACAGGGGGCGAACACTGAAGCTTTCTTT	CASREQGANTEAFF	NA	TRBV6-5	TRBJ1-1	TRBD1
TGTGCCAGCAGCCCAGGGGGGAGCGGGAGAAGACTGGAGACCCAGTACTTC	CASSPGGSGRRLETQYF	NA	TRBV11-2	TRBJ2-5	NA
TGTGCCACCAGCAGAGACCCACTCGACACAGATACGCAGTATTTT	CATSRDPLDTDTQYF	NA	TRBV15	TRBJ2-3	NA
TGTGCCAGCAGCTTACGACCAAAAAATTACACTGAAGCTTTCTTT	CASSLRPKNYTEAFF	NA	TRBV5-4	TRBJ1-1	NA
TGTGCCAGCAGTTTAGGGACAGGGAACACCGGGGAGCTGTTTTTT	CASSLGTGNTGELFF	few	TRBV27	TRBJ2-2	TRBD1
TGTGCCAGCAGTGCTTCGACAGGGGTGCAGCCCCAGCATTTT	CASSASTGVQPQHF	once	TRBV6-4	TRBJ1-5	TRBD1
TGTGCCAGCAGCGGGCCTACTGGAAACACCATATATTTT	CASSGPTGNTIYF	NA	TRBV5-6	TRBJ1-3	NA
TGTGCTAGTGGTTTGCCGAGGACAGGGAAAGCCTACGAGCAGTACTTC	CASGLPRTGKAYEQYF	few	TRBV12-5	TRBJ2-7	TRBD1
TGTGCCAGCCGGGACAGGGAGAACACCGGGGAGCTGTTTTTT	CASRDRENTGELFF	NA	TRBV19	TRBJ2-2	TRBD1
TGTGCCAGCGGGGGGGCACCCCAAGAGACCCAGTACTTC	CASGGAPQETQYF	NA	TRBV5-6	TRBJ2-5	NA
TGTGCCAGCAGCTTGGGTGGTAGCGGGAGGTATTGGGAGACCCAGTACTTC	CASSLGGSGRYWETQYF	NA	TRBV7-2	TRBJ2-5	TRBD2
TGTGCCAGCAGCTTAGAACAGGGATTTGTTGGGAACGAGCAGTACTTC	CASSLEQGFVGNEQYF	NA	TRBV7-9	TRBJ2-7	NA
TGTGCCAGCAGCTTAGCCGCGGGGGCGAACATTCAGTACTTC	CASSLAAGANIQYF	NA	TRBV7-9	TRBJ2-4	NA
TGTGCCAGCAGCCAGATAGACAGCCGGACGAACACTGAAGCTTTCTTT	CASSQIDSRTNTEAFF	NA	TRBV7-9	TRBJ1-1	NA
TGCGCCAGCAGTGAGTCGTTGGGACTCAACCTAAGCGATGGCTACACCTTC	CASSESLGLNLSDGYTF	medium-sized	TRBV10-1	TRBJ1-2	NA
TGCGCCAGCAGCCACCCTGGGCAGGAGGGGTATGGCTACACCTTC	CASSHPGQEGYGYTF	NA	TRBV4-3	TRBJ1-2	NA
TGTGCCAGTAGTTCGAAGTCCGGGGGAACTGGGAGGAATGAGCAGTTCTTC	CASSSKSGGTGRNEQFF	NA	TRBV19	TRBJ2-1	NA
TGTGCCAGCAGTTTTCGAGGTTCGTACGAGCAGTACTTC	CASSFRGSYEQYF	NA	TRBV27	TRBJ2-7	NA
TGCGCCAGCAGCTTGGACGGTTCAGTCTACGAGCAGTACTTC	CASSLDGSVYEQYF	NA	TRBV5-1	TRBJ2-7	NA
TGTGCCAGCAGCTCGGACGGTGGAAACACCATATATTTT	CASSSDGGNTIYF	NA	TRBV11-2	TRBJ1-3	NA
TGTGCCAGCAGCTTGCGGACAGGCGTATCTAACTATGGCTACACCTTC	CASSLRTGVSNYGYTF	NA	TRBV5-6	TRBJ1-2	TRBD1
TGCGCCAGCAGCCAAGAGAATCCGGGGGACACAGATACGCAGTATTTT	CASSQENPGDTDTQYF	NA	TRBV4-3	TRBJ2-3	NA
TGTGCCAGCAGCTTCTTCCCGGGGCCCAGTCTAGACACAGATACGCAGTATTTT	CASSFFPGPSLDTDTQYF	once	TRBV11-2	TRBJ2-3	NA
TGTGCCAGTAGCAAGGACCCACGGGACAGTAGGACCTACGAGCAGTACTTC	CASSKDPRDSRTYEQYF	NA	TRBV19	TRBJ2-7	TRBD1
TGCGCCAGCAGCCAAGAAGGGCTAGCGGGAAGAGATACGCAGTATTTT	CASSQEGLAGRDTQYF	NA	TRBV4-1	TRBJ2-3	TRBD2
TGTGCTAGTGGCCCCAGCGGGAGAAGGTTCTACGAGCAGTACTTC	CASGPSGRRFYEQYF	NA	TRBV12-5	TRBJ2-7	TRBD2